The 13 T cell receptor beta chains below come from one sample, sequenced in a study of T-cell memory formation after mild COVID-19. TCRdb processed the 5' RACE reads anew with MiXCR; each CDR3 protein has one entry. Among approximately 250,000 distinct CDR3 sequences listed, roughly 15% were seen once. Material for sequencing was PBMCs or a T cell subset sorted from them (not recorded which). All receptors derive from a man younger than 30 who had mild COVID-19 (a few samples of this study predate the infection). Cell type and time point are not known.

The chain joins TRBV5-1 to TRBJ2-7, with a weak D call TRBD2 (7 bases). This CDR3 is built from 15 residues. Germline V lookup: CDR1 SGHRS, CDR2 YFSETQ. The V end was cut by 3 bases, the J end by 2 bases, with 15 bases between. Here the CDR3 reads CASSWTAGRAYEQYF. The CDR3 DNA reads as TGCGCCAGCAGCTGGACAGCGGGGCGAGCCTACGAGCAGTACTTC.

The chain employs TRBV10-3 and TRBJ2-2, with a tentative D call TRBD2 (6 bases). The germline V gene encodes CDR1 ENHRY and CDR2 SYGVKD. V lost 0 bases and J 1 base, leaving 6 bases between the germline ends. The CDR3 loop spans 15 amino acids. CDR3 sequence (DNA): TGTGCCATCAGTGAGTCGGGGGGGAACACCGGGGAGCTGTTTTTT. Translated, it gives CAISESGGNTGELFF.

CDR3 nucleotides: TGTGCCAGCAGCGTGGGTAGCGGGGGGCCGATCTACAATGAGCAGTTCTTC. Protein sequence: CASSVGSGGPIYNEQFF. The chain couples TRBV9 to TRBJ2-1; TRBD2 aligns across 10 bases. The J segment lost 3 bases and the V segment lost 2 bases, leaving 8 bases of the junction unmatched. The CDR3 is made up of 17 amino acids. Per the germline V gene, CDR1 is SGDLS and CDR2 is YYNGEE.

This clonotype was seen a handful of times. The chain employs TRBV28 and TRBJ1-2; D gene ambiguous. Deletions cut 5 bases from V and 4 bases from J, with 11 bases between. Germline V gene data show CDR1 as MDHEN and CDR2 as SYDVKM. The CDR3 spans 13 residues. CDR3 loop: CASSTDIPYGYTF. The DNA for the CDR3 is TGTGCCAGCAGTACCGACATCCCCTATGGCTACACCTTC.

This clonotype has only a few counts. The chain uses TRBV7-8 and TRBJ1-2; no clear D gene. CDR3 length: 13 amino acids. In germline, CDR1 is SGHVS, CDR2 FQNEAQ. Trimming left V 1 base short and J 4 bases short, with 7 bases between. The CDR3 nucleotides read TGTGCCAGCAGCTTAGTGAAGGCCTATGGCTACACCTTC. It yields the protein CASSLVKAYGYTF.

This clonotype occurred many times. The V call is TRBV5-5, the J call TRBJ1-1; D may be TRBD1 (5 bases). CDR3 length: 13 amino acids. CDR1 is SGHKS, CDR2 YYEKEE, per germline (reference sequence). Trimming cost V 5 bases and J 7 bases, with 15 bases left between them. In nucleotides, the CDR3 is TGTGCCAGCAGTCTGGGACCCGCAATTGAAGCTTTCTTT. This translates into CASSLGPAIEAFF.

In its sample, this clonotype was seen a few times. The chain uses TRBV6-1 and TRBJ2-3, with a tentative D call TRBD2 (5 bases). Germline CDR1 reads MNHNS; CDR2 reads SASEGT. The germline V and J ends were trimmed by 2 bases and 0 bases, with 6 bases remaining between them. The CDR3 has 14 amino acids. This CDR3 is CASSELASTDTQYF. The CDR3 bases are TGTGCCAGCAGTGAACTAGCTAGCACAGATACGCAGTATTTT.

This clonotype appeared a few times. The gene calls are TRBV7-2 and TRBJ2-3; D unresolved. Germline V lookup: CDR1 SGHTA, CDR2 FQGNSA. CDR3 length: 15 residues. V was pared by 1 base and J by 0 bases, with 8 bases between. The CDR3 DNA reads as TGTGCCAGCAGCTTAGTCGGGTCTAGCACAGATACGCAGTATTTT. It yields the protein CASSLVGSSTDTQYF.

The CDR3 DNA follows: TGCGCCAGCAGCCCTACCGGGACAGGGGGAATTAACTATGGCTACACCTTC. As protein: CASSPTGTGGINYGYTF. V gene TRBV4-1 combines with J gene TRBJ1-2, with 11 positions matching TRBD1. J was trimmed by 1 base and V by 4 bases; bases with no gene match: 8. The germline gives CDR1 MGHRA, CDR2 YSYEKL. The CDR3 sequence is 17 residues long.

The V call is TRBV28, the J call TRBJ1-5, with no clear D. Trimming took 8 bases from V and 3 from J, leaving 17 bases between them. The CDR3 has 15 amino acids. Per the germline V gene, CDR1 is MDHEN and CDR2 is SYDVKM. CDR3 residues: CASRPESWHNQPQHF. For the CDR3, the DNA is TGTGCCAGCCGGCCGGAGAGTTGGCACAATCAGCCCCAGCATTTT.

The CDR3 loop reads CASSARDSYEQYF. The CDR3 DNA follows: TGTGCCAGTAGTGCCCGGGACAGCTACGAGCAGTACTTC. The J gene is TRBJ2-7, the V gene TRBV19; TRBD1 aligns across 7 bases. With V trimmed by 5 bases and J by 3 bases, 4 bases remained unmatched. This CDR3 has 13 residues. Germline V gives CDR1 LNHDA, CDR2 SQIVND (reference sequence).

This clonotype was seen only a few times. The genes are TRBV29-1 and TRBJ2-5; a possible D gene is TRBD1 (6 bases). The V end lost 6 bases, the J end lost 5 bases, and 16 bases lay between the germline ends. The CDR3 has 13 residues. Germline CDR1 and CDR2: SQVTM and ANQGSEA. CDR3 coding DNA: TGCAGCGTCAAAGGGCAGGGGAGCGAGACCCAGTACTTC. Residues: CSVKGQGSETQYF.

This clonotype has more than one count but fewer than ten. The V gene is TRBV12-3 or TRBV12-4, the J gene TRBJ2-3; TRBD2 is a possible D gene (6 bases). This CDR3 has 15 residues. The ends were cut back, 4 bases at V and 4 bases at J, with 15 bases in the middle. The CDR3 DNA reads TGTGCCAGCAGTTCTAGCGCCCCGTTGGCAGATACGCAGTATTTT. This translates into CASSSSAPLADTQYF.